This T cell receptor beta chain was recorded in a study of blood T cell repertoires in COVID-19. As for the study in general: There were acute and convalescent COVID-19 samples, and they came from the United States, Italy and Spain. In each case, the material was cDNA or gDNA derived from T cells, B-cell-depleted T cells, or PBMCs.

The CDR3 sequence is 15 residues long. The V gene's germline CDR1 is LNHDA and CDR2 SQIVND (reference sequence). V lost 1 base and J lost 3, with 10 bases in between. In the authors' workflow: Reference gene primer amplification yielded estimated nucleated cell counts. This table comes from immunoSEQ multiplex PCR, and its TCRdb copy is limited to in-frame clones, with some not included. V and J calls and clone size are copied from that table; D and trimming were computed from the DNA. Here the sample spans under 300,000 clones, roughly nine tenths being singletons. This clone was detected a few times.

The V call is TRBV19, the J call TRBJ2-1; D might be TRBD2 (6 bases). Source material: peripheral blood. The clonotype originates from a man in his 60s with acute or convalescent COVID-19. CDR3 DNA sequence: TGTGCCAGTAGTATAGGTGGGGGACTCTACAATGAGCAGTTCTTC. Residues: CASSIGGGLYNEQFF. Drawing the rest from reference TRBV19 and TRBJ2-1, the complete variable domain is DGGITQSPKYLFRKEGQNVTLSCEQNLNHDAMYWYRQDPGQGLRLIYYSQIVNDFQKGDIAEGYSVSREKKESFPLTVTSAQKNPTAFYLCASSIGGGLYNEQFFGPGTRLTVL.